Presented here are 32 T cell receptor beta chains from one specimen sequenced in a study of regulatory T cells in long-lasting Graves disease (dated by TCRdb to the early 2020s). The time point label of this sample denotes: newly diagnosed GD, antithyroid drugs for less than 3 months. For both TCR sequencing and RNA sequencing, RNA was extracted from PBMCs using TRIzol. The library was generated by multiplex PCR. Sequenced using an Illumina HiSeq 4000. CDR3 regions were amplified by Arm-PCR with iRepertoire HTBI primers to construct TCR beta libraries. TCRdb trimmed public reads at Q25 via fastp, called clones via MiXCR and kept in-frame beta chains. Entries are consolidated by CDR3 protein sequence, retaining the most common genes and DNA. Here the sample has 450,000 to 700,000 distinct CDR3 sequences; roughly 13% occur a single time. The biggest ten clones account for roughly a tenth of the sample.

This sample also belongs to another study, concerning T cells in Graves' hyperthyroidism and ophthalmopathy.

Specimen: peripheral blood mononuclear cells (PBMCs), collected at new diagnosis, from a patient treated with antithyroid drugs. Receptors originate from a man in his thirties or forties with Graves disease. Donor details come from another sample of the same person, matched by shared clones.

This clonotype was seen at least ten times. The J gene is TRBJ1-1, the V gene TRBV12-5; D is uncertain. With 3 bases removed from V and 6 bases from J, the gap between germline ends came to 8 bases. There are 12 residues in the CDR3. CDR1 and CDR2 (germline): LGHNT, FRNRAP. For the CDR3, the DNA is TGTGCTAGTGGTTTTGGAGGCCCTGAAGCTTTCTTT. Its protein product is CASGFGGPEAFF.

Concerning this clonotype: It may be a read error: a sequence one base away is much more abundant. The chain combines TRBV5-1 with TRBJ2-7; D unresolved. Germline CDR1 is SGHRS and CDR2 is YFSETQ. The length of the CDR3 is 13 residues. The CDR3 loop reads CVSSFELSYEQYF. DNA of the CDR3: TGCGTCAGCAGCTTCGAGCTCTCCTACGAGCAGTACTTC.

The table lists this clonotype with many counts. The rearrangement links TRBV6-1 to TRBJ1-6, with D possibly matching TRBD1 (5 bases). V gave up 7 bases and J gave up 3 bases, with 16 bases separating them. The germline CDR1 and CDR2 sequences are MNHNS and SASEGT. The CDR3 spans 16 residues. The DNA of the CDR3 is TGTGCCAGCACCCACGGGGACGCCCTCTATAATTCACCCCTCCACTTT. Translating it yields CASTHGDALYNSPLHF.

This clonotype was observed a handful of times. CDR3 protein: CASSLDFSGLANRQYF. Here the CDR3 DNA reads TGCGCCAGCAGCTTGGACTTTTCGGGACTAGCCAATCGGCAGTACTTC. The chain carries TRBV5-1 and TRBJ2-7, with TRBD2 matching over 9 bases. V trimming: 0 bases; J trimming: 9 bases; junction bases outside the gene matches: 13. Germline assignment: CDR1 SGHRS and CDR2 YFSETQ. CDR3 size: 16 residues.

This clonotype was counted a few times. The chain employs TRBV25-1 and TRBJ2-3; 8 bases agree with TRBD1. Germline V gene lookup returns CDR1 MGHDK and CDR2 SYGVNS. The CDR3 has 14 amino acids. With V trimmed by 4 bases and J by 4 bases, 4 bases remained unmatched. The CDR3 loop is CASSASGGPDTQYF. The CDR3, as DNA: TGTGCCAGCAGTGCGTCAGGGGGCCCAGATACGCAGTATTTT.

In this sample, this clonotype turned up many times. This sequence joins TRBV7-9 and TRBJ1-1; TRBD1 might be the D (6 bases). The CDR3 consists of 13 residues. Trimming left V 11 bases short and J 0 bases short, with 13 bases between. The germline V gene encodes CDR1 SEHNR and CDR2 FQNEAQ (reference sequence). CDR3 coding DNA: TGTGCCTCTAGGGGGGACATGAACACTGAAGCTTTCTTT. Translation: CASRGDMNTEAFF.

This CDR3 reads CASSYRGGTSYEQYF. DNA for the CDR3: TGTGCCAGCAGTTATAGGGGCGGGACTTCCTACGAGCAGTACTTC. The V call is TRBV6-5, the J call TRBJ2-7; the D gene is possibly TRBD2 (6 bases). The CDR3 loop spans 15 amino acids. Trimming stripped 3 bases from V and 1 base from J, with 13 bases between. CDR1 is MNHEY, CDR2 SVGAGI, per germline.

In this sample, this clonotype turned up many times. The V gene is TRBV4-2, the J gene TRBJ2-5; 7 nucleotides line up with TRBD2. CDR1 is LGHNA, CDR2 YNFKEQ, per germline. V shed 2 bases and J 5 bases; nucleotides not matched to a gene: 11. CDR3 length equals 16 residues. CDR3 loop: CASSQIGAGVGETQYF. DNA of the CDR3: TGTGCCAGCAGCCAAATTGGGGCGGGAGTAGGCGAGACCCAGTACTTC.

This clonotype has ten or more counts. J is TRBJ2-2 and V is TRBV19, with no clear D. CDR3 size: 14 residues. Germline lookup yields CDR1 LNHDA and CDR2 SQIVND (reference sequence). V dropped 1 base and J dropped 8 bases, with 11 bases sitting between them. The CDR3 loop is CASSIGTARGELFF. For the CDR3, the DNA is TGTGCCAGTAGTATAGGGACGGCGAGGGGGGAGCTGTTTTTT.

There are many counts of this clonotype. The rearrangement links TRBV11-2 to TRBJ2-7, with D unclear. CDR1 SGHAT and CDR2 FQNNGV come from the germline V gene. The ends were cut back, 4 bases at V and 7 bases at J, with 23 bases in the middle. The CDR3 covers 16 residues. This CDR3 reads CASSSKYGGFLREQYF. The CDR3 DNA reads TGTGCCAGCAGCTCAAAATATGGCGGATTCCTACGGGAGCAGTACTTC.

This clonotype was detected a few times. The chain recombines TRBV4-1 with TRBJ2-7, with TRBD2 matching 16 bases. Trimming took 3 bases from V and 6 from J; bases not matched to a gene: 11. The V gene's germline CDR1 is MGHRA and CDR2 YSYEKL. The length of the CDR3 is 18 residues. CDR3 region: CASSHAGTSGRAGIEQYF. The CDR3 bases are TGCGCCAGCAGCCATGCCGGGACTAGCGGGAGGGCCGGTATCGAGCAGTACTTC.

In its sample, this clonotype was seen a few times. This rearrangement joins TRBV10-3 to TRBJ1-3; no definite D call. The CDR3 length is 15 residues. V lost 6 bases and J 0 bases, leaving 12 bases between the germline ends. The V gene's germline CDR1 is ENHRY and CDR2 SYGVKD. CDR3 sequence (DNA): TGTGCCATCAGGGACGGTCTAAGCTCTGGAAACACCATATATTTT. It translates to CAIRDGLSSGNTIYF.

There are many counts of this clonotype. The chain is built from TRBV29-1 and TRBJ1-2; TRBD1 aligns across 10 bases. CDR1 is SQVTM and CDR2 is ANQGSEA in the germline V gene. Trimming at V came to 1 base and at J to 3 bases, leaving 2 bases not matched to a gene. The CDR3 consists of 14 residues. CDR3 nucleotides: TGCAGCGTTGAAGGTGGGACAGGGGACTATGGCTACACCTTC. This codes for CSVEGGTGDYGYTF.

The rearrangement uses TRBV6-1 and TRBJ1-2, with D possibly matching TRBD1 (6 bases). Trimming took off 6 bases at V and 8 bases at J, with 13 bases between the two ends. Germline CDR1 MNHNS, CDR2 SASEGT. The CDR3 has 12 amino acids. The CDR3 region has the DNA TGTGCCAGCAGACAGACAGGAAGAGGCTACACCTTC. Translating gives CASRQTGRGYTF.

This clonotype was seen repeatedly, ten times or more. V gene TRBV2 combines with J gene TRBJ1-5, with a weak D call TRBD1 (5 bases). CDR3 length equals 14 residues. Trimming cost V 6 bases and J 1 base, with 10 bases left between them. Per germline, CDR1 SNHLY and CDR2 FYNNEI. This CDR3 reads CASSGGRSNQPQHF. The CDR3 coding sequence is TGTGCCAGCAGCGGGGGAAGGAGCAATCAGCCCCAGCATTTT.

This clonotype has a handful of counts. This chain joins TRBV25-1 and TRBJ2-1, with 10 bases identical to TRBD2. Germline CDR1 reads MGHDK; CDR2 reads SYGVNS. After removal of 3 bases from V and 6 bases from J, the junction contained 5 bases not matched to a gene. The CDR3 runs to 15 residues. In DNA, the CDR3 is TGTGCCAGCAGTGACAGAGCGGGAGGGCCCAATGAGCAGTTCTTC. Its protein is CASSDRAGGPNEQFF.

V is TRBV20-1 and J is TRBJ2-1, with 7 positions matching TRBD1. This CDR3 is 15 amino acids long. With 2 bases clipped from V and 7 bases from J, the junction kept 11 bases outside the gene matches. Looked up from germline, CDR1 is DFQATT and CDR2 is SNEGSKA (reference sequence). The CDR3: CSARRVRDSFNEQFF. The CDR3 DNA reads TGCAGTGCTAGACGGGTCCGGGACAGTTTTAATGAGCAGTTCTTC.

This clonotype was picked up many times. The CDR3 sequence is CASSPTDGGGYGYTF. CDR3 coding DNA: TGTGCCAGCAGCCCTACAGATGGAGGAGGCTATGGCTACACCTTC. The chain combines TRBV6-1 with TRBJ1-2; no firm D call. Trimming took off 6 bases at V and 4 bases at J, with 18 bases between the two ends. This CDR3 has 15 residues. CDR1 and CDR2 from the germline V gene are MNHNS and SASEGT.

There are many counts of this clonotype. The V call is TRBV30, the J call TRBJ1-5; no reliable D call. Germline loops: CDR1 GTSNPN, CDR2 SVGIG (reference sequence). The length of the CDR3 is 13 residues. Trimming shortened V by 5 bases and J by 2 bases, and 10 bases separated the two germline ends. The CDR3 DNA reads TGTGCCTGGGATACCGGGGGCAATCAGCCCCAGCATTTT. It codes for CAWDTGGNQPQHF.

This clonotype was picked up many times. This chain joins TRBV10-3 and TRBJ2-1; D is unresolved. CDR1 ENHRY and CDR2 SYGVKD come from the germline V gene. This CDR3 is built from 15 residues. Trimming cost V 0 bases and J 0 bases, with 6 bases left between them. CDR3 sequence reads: CAISESGISYNEQFF. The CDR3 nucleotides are TGTGCCATCAGTGAGTCAGGGATCTCCTACAATGAGCAGTTCTTC.

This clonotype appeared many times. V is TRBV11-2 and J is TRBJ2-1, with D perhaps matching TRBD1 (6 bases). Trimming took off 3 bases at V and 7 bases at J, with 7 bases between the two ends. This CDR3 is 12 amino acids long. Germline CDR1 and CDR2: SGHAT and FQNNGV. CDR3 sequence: CASSFGQNEQFF. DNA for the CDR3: TGTGCCAGCAGCTTCGGACAGAATGAGCAGTTCTTC.

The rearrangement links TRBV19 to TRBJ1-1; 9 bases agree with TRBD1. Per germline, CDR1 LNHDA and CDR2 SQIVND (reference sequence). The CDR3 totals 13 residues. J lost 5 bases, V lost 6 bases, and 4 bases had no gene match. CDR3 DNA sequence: TGTGCCAGTAGCAGGGACAGGGCGACTGAAGCTTTCTTT. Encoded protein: CASSRDRATEAFF.

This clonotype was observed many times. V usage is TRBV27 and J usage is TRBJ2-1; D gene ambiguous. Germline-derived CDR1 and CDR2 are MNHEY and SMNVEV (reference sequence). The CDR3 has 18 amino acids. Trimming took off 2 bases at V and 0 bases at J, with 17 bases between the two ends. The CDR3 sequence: CASSLRDGGSSSYNEQFF. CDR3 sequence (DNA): TGTGCCAGCAGTTTAAGGGATGGCGGCAGTAGCTCCTACAATGAGCAGTTCTTC.

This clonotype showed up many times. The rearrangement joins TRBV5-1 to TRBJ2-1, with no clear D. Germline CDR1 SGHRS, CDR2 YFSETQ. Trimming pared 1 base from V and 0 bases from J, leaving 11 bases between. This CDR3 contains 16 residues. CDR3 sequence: CASSLLAISSYNEQFF. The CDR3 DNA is TGCGCCAGCAGCTTGTTGGCGATCAGCTCCTACAATGAGCAGTTCTTC.

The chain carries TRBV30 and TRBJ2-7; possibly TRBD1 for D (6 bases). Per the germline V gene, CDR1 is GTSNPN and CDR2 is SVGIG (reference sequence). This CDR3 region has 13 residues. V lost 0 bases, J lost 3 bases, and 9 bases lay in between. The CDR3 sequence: CAWSVPTGYEQYF. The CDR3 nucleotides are TGTGCCTGGAGTGTACCGACAGGCTACGAGCAGTACTTC.

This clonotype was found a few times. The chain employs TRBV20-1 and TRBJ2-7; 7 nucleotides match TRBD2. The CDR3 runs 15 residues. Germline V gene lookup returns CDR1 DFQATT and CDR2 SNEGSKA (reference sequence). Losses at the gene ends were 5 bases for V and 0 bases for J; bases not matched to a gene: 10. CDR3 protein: CSAEPDERDSYEQYF. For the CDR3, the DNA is TGCAGTGCTGAACCTGACGAGCGGGACTCCTACGAGCAGTACTTC.

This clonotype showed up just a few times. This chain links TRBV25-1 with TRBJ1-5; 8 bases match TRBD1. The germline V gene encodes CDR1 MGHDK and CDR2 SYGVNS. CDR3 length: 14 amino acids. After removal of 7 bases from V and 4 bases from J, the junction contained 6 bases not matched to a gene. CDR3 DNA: TGTGCCAGCATCCGCAGGGGGCTTAATCAGCCCCAGCATTTT. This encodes CASIRRGLNQPQHF. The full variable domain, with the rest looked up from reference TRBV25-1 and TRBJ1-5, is EADIYQTPRYLVIGTGKKITLECSQTMGHDKMYWYQQDPGMELHLIHYSYGVNSTEKGDLSSESTVSRIRTEHFPLTLESARPSHTSQYLCASIRRGLNQPQHFGDGTRLSIL.

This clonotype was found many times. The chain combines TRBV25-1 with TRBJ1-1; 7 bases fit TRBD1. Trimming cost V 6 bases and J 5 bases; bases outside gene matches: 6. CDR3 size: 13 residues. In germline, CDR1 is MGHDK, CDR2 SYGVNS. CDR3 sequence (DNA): TGTGCCAGCAGCGCCAGGGGGAAGACTGAAGCTTTCTTT. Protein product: CASSARGKTEAFF.

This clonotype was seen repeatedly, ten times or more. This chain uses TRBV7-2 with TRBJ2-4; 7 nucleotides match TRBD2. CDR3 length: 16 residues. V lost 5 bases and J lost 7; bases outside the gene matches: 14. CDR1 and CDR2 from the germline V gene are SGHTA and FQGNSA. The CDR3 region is CASSQRGAPSTNIQYF. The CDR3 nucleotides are TGTGCCAGCAGCCAGCGGGGCGCCCCCTCTACGAACATTCAGTACTTC.

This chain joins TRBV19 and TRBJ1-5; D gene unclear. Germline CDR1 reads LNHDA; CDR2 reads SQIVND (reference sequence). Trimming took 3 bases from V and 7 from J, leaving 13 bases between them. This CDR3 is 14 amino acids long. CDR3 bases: TGTGCCAGTAGTATGGGCCGTAGTGGGCAGCCCCAGCATTTT. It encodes CASSMGRSGQPQHF.

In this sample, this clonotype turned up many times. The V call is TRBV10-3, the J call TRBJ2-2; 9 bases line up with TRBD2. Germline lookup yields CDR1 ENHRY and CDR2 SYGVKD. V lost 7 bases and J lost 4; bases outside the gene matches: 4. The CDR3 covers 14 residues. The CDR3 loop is CAINSGRTTGELFF. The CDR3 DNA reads TGTGCCATCAACAGCGGGAGGACCACCGGGGAGCTGTTTTTT.

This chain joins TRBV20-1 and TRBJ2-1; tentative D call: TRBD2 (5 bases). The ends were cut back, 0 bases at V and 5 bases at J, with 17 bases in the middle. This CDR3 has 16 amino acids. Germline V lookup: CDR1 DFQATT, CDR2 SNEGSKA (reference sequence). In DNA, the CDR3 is TGCAGTGCTAGAGATCTGGTGGGAGCATGGAACAATGAGCAGTTCTTC. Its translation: CSARDLVGAWNNEQFF.